A selection of T cell receptor beta chains follows, all from one sample in a study of T cell responses to AZD1222 COVID-19 vaccine. The method was immunoSEQ multiplex PCR; TCRdb's version includes in-frame clones alone and lacks a portion of them. Of about 94,000 clones detected, 70% to 90% appear once; the ten largest clones hold 10% to 15%. The sequenced sample was peripheral blood, obtained on day 0 of AZD1222 vaccination. The source is an adult in good health. CDR3s include the opening cysteine and the closing phenylalanine or tryptophan. Fields, in order: clone size, D gene, J gene, V gene, CDR3 protein, CDR3 DNA. D genes are given only for firm matches. A clone size is listed for some rows: how often the clone was seen (once, few, many), or a class if it is expanded.

>-|TRBD2|TRBJ2-7|TRBV7-2
CASSFYGLAGGGSSYEQYF
TGTGCCAGCAGCTTCTACGGACTAGCGGGGGGCGGAAGCTCCTACGAGCAGTACTTC
>-|TRBD2|TRBJ2-5|TRBV19
CASSMSEGAGQETQYF
TGTGCCAGTAGTATGTCGGAGGGAGCGGGGCAAGAGACCCAGTACTTC
>-|-|TRBJ2-2|TRBV15
CATSSHWTGELFF
TGTGCCACCAGCAGCCACTGGACCGGGGAGCTGTTTTTT
>-|-|TRBJ2-1|TRBV30
CARKTGIPPWPYNEQFF
TGTGCCCGGAAAACAGGTATCCCGCCTTGGCCCTACAATGAGCAGTTCTTC
>-|-|TRBJ1-3|TRBV5-1
CASSLEGNTIYF
TGCGCCAGCAGCTTGGAGGGAAACACCATATATTTT
>-|TRBD1|TRBJ2-7|TRBV25-1
CASYSGTGVGEQYF
TGTGCCAGCTATTCCGGAACAGGGGTTGGCGAGCAGTACTTC
>few|-|TRBJ1-6|TRBV21-1
CASSKGTPLHF
TGTGCCAGCAGCAAAGGGACACCCCTCCACTTT
>once|TRBD1|TRBJ2-5|TRBV15
CATSRGPDRGRETQYF
TGTGCCACCAGCAGAGGCCCTGACAGGGGGCGAGAGACCCAGTACTTC
>once|TRBD1|TRBJ1-6|TRBV25-1
CASSDNRGNNSPLHF
TGTGCCAGCAGTGACAACAGGGGGAATAATTCACCCCTCCACTTT
>-|TRBD2|TRBJ2-1|TRBV11-3
CASSLELAGGRNEQFF
TGTGCCAGCAGCTTAGAGCTAGCGGGGGGGAGGAATGAGCAGTTCTTC
>-|TRBD1|TRBJ1-6|TRBV15
CATSRDQGARNSPLHF
TGTGCCACCAGCAGAGATCAGGGGGCGAGGAATTCACCCCTCCACTTT
>once|-|TRBJ1-6|TRBV15
CATSPGQYNSPLHF
TGTGCCACCAGCCCGGGACAATATAATTCACCCCTCCACTTT
>-|-|TRBJ2-5|TRBV24-1
CATSDEHRETQYF
TGTGCCACCAGTGATGAGCACAGAGAGACCCAGTACTTC
>-|-|TRBJ2-7|TRBV6-5
CARTIRDAYEQYF
TGTGCCAGGACAATCCGGGACGCTTACGAGCAGTACTTC
>-|-|TRBJ2-2|TRBV19
CASRAQGNTGELFF
TGTGCCAGTAGGGCACAGGGCAACACCGGGGAGCTGTTTTTT
>-|-|TRBJ1-1|TRBV7-9
CASNRDPVDTEAFF
TGTGCCAGCAACCGGGACCCCGTGGACACTGAAGCTTTCTTT
>-|-|TRBJ2-2|TRBV5-1
CASSLSQLNTGELFF
TGCGCCAGCAGCTTGTCCCAGTTGAACACCGGGGAGCTGTTTTTT
>-|TRBD1|TRBJ1-2|TRBV19
CASRNPGQGYYGYTF
TGTGCCAGTAGGAACCCGGGACAGGGGTACTATGGCTACACCTTC
>-|-|TRBJ2-3|TRBV3-1/TRBV3-2
CASSQDQSDTQYF
TGTGCCAGCAGCCAAGATCAGTCAGATACGCAGTATTTT
>-|TRBD1|TRBJ2-1|TRBV6-2/TRBV6-3
CASSYSTQGAEQFF
TGTGCCAGCAGTTACTCAACTCAGGGGGCTGAGCAGTTCTTC
>once|-|TRBJ2-7|TRBV6-1
CASSEGPFNYEQYF
TGTGCCAGCAGTGAAGGGCCATTTAACTACGAGCAGTACTTC
>-|TRBD2|TRBJ2-5|TRBV6-6
CASSPTTSGGRKTQYF
TGTGCCAGCAGTCCTACGACTAGCGGGGGTAGGAAGACCCAGTACTTC
>once|-|TRBJ1-5|TRBV29-1
CSVGGRNQPQHF
TGCAGCGTTGGGGGGCGCAATCAGCCCCAGCATTTT
>once|-|TRBJ2-3|TRBV21-1
CASNPKRGGTDTQYF
TGTGCCAGCAACCCCAAGCGGGGGGGCACAGATACGCAGTATTTT
>-|-|TRBJ1-3|TRBV28
CASTSWSLGNTIYF
TGTGCCAGCACCTCCTGGTCTTTGGGAAACACCATATATTTT
>-|-|TRBJ1-6|TRBV6-2/TRBV6-3
CASSPARDNSPLHF
TGTGCCAGCAGTCCCGCCAGGGATAATTCACCCCTCCACTTT
>-|-|TRBJ1-1|TRBV30
CAWSSHMNTEAFF
TGTGCCTGGAGTTCACACATGAACACTGAAGCTTTCTTT
>-|TRBD1|TRBJ1-2|TRBV3-1/TRBV3-2
CASSQAEQGTNYGYTF
TGTGCCAGCAGCCAAGCTGAACAGGGGACTAACTATGGCTACACCTTC